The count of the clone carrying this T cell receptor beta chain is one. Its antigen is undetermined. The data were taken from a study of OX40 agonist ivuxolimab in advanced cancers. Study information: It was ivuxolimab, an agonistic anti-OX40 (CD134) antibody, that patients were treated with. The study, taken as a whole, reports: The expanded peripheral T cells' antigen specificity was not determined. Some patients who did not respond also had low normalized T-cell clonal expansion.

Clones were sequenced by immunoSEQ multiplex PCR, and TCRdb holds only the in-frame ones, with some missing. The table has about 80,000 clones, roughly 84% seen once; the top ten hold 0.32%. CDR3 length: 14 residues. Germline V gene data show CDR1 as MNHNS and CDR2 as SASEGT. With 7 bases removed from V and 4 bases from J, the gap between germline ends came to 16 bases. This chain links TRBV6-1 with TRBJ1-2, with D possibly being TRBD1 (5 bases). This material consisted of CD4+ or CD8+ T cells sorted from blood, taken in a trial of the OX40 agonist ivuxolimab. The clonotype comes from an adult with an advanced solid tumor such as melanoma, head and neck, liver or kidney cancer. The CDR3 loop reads CASTKTVVLYGYTF. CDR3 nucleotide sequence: TGTGCCAGCACCAAGACAGTCGTACTCTATGGCTACACCTTC.